These 30 T cell receptor beta chains share one sample of origin, sequenced in a study of T cell repertoires in cytomegalovirus infection (dated by TCRdb to about 2019). The run used an Illumina HiSeq 1500. The public reads were reanalyzed by TCRdb: fastp trimming at Q25, MiXCR alignment, in-frame beta chains only. A single entry per CDR3 protein holds the most common genes and DNA from its merged rows. The sample table shows roughly 150,000 distinct CDR3 sequences, and around 22% are seen once. The ten most abundant clones make up roughly 9.7% of the sample. Sequenced sample: PBMCs. All receptors come from a human donor in good health (CMV status not recorded). Some clones in this sample may be carry-over from other donors' samples.

This clonotype occurred once. The CDR3, as DNA: TGTGCCAGCAGCTTAGGGTCGGGGGAAACAGATACGCAGTATTTT. Residues: CASSLGSGETDTQYF. This sequence joins TRBV11-3 and TRBJ2-3; tentatively, D is TRBD2 (6 bases). There are 15 residues in the CDR3. V dropped 1 base and J dropped 3 bases, with 11 bases sitting between them. Germline assignment: CDR1 SGHNT and CDR2 YENEEA.

This clonotype has only a few counts. V usage is TRBV12-5 and J usage is TRBJ2-7; 8 nucleotides agree with TRBD2. The J segment lost 5 bases and the V segment lost 2 bases, leaving 14 bases of the junction unmatched. This CDR3 comprises 17 residues. Per the germline V gene, CDR1 is LGHNT and CDR2 is FRNRAP. CDR3 sequence reads: CASGLTPGGASSNEQYF. The CDR3 DNA reads TGTGCTAGTGGTTTGACACCCGGGGGGGCCTCTTCCAACGAGCAGTACTTC.

This clonotype was counted a few times. This rearrangement joins TRBV28 to TRBJ2-5, with D perhaps assigned TRBD1 or TRBD2 (5 bases each). The CDR3 is 15 amino acids. The germline V gene has CDR1 MDHEN and CDR2 SYDVKM. Trimming took off 2 bases at V and 5 bases at J, with 15 bases between the two ends. The CDR3 region has the DNA TGTGCCAGCAGTTTAGGGCGTCGGGGCGGGGAGACCCAGTACTTC. Amino acid sequence: CASSLGRRGGETQYF.

The rearrangement links TRBV6-1 to TRBJ1-5, with TRBD1 identical over 7 bases. The V and J ends lost 6 bases and 4 bases, in that order; junction bases with no gene match: 15. This CDR3 comprises 17 residues. Germline-derived CDR1 and CDR2 are MNHNS and SASEGT. The CDR3 nucleotides are TGTGCCAGCAGACCTGGGGTGGGGGACAGTTATAATCAGCCCCAGCATTTT. The encoded protein is CASRPGVGDSYNQPQHF.

This clonotype was observed a handful of times. This chain connects TRBV9 to TRBJ1-2; 7 bases map to TRBD1. With 2 bases clipped from V and 5 bases from J, the junction kept 3 bases outside the gene matches. Per germline, CDR1 SGDLS and CDR2 YYNGEE. The CDR3 loop spans 13 amino acids. DNA of the CDR3: TGTGCCAGCAGCGTGCCAGGGGGGTATGGCTACACCTTC. Translating gives CASSVPGGYGYTF. Full variable domain (outside the CDR3, taken from reference TRBV9 and TRBJ1-2): DSGVTQTPKHLITATGQRVTLRCSPRSGDLSVYWYQQSLDQGLQFLIQYYNGEERAKGNILERFSAQQFPDLHSELNLSSLELGDSALYFCASSVPGGYGYTFGSGTRLTVV.

The CDR3 sequence: CASIDRSNSPLHF. The CDR3 coding sequence is TGTGCCAGCATCGACAGGAGTAATTCACCCCTCCACTTT. The chain combines TRBV2 with TRBJ1-6, with D tentatively TRBD1 (6 bases). CDR1 is SNHLY and CDR2 is FYNNEI in the germline V gene. V lost 7 bases to trimming and J lost 6 bases, with 10 bases between them. The CDR3 length is 13 residues.

This clonotype was seen many times. The chain joins TRBV5-4 to TRBJ2-5; D not certain. Germline V gives CDR1 SGHNT, CDR2 YYREEE (reference sequence). There are 12 residues in the CDR3. V shed 4 bases and J shed 5 bases, with 9 bases lying between them. DNA of the CDR3: TGTGCCAGCAGCCTGGACGGCGAGACCCAGTACTTC. Translation gives CASSLDGETQYF.

Notes on this clonotype: A read error may produce the germline difference seen at one junction end. The J gene is TRBJ2-1, the V gene TRBV3-1; 7 bases agree with TRBD2. Germline CDR1 LGHDT, CDR2 YNNKEL (reference sequence). This CDR3 has 14 amino acids. CDR3 sequence reads: CASSRSGVYNGQFF. Here the CDR3 DNA reads TGTGCCAGCAGCCGAAGCGGGGTTTACAATGGGCAGTTCTTC.

V gene TRBV5-6 combines with J gene TRBJ1-1; TRBD1 might be the D (6 bases). V was pared by 5 bases and J by 0 bases, with 14 bases between. The CDR3 covers 15 residues. Germline V gene sequence: CDR1 SGHDT, CDR2 YYEEEE. CDR3 in DNA: TGTGCCAGCAGGGGGGGGGCAGCTTTGAACACTGAAGCTTTCTTT. It specifies CASRGGAALNTEAFF.

The chain uses TRBV27 and TRBJ2-4; 12 bases map to TRBD1. The CDR3 has 18 amino acids. V lost 4 bases and J lost 1; bases outside the gene matches: 8. CDR1 MNHEY and CDR2 SMNVEV come from the germline V gene (reference sequence). The CDR3 nucleotides read TGTGCCAGCAGTTACTGGGACAGGGGGCCCGGGGCCAAAAACATTCAGTACTTC. Amino acids: CASSYWDRGPGAKNIQYF.

This clonotype was seen many times. This rearrangement joins TRBV7-8 to TRBJ1-1, with D perhaps matching TRBD1 (5 bases). CDR1 and CDR2 (germline): SGHVS, FQNEAQ. The CDR3 runs to 14 residues. Trimming left V 1 base short and J 7 bases short, with 13 bases between. The CDR3 sequence is CASSLDPVGDEAFF. The CDR3, as DNA: TGTGCCAGCAGCTTAGACCCTGTGGGGGATGAAGCTTTCTTT. Together with reference TRBV7-8 and TRBJ1-1, the CDR3 gives the full variable domain: GAGVSQSPRYKVAKRGQDVALRCDPISGHVSLFWYQQALGQGPEFLTYFQNEAQLDKSGLPSDRFFAERPEGSVSTLKIQRTQQEDSAVYLCASSLDPVGDEAFFGQGTRLTVV.

The gene calls are TRBV14 and TRBJ2-1; TRBD2 is a possible D gene (5 bases). V was pared by 2 bases and J by 9 bases, with 23 bases between. The CDR3 consists of 17 residues. The germline V gene encodes CDR1 SGHDN and CDR2 FVKESK. CDR3 in DNA: TGTGCCAGCAGCCAACCGGAACAAACTAGTTGGGTTAGTGAGCAGTTCTTC. This translates into CASSQPEQTSWVSEQFF.

This clonotype has just a few counts. The V and J genes are TRBV29-1 and TRBJ2-5; 10 bases are a match to TRBD1. This CDR3 contains 13 residues. CDR1 is SQVTM, CDR2 ANQGSEA, per germline. V lost 5 bases, J lost 4 bases, and 4 bases stayed unmatched. CDR3 amino acids: CSVHGQGGETQYF. The CDR3 DNA reads as TGCAGCGTTCACGGACAGGGGGGAGAGACCCAGTACTTC.

This rearrangement joins TRBV20-1 to TRBJ2-3; TRBD1 agrees at 9 bases. The CDR3 spans 14 residues. The V and J ends lost 5 bases and 3 bases, in that order; junction bases with no gene match: 6. Germline loops: CDR1 DFQATT, CDR2 SNEGSKA (reference sequence). The CDR3 is CSAPPGQGTDTQYF. CDR3 sequence (DNA): TGCAGTGCTCCTCCGGGACAGGGAACAGATACGCAGTATTTT.

This clonotype was counted between two and nine times. The rearrangement joins TRBV24-1 to TRBJ1-5; D unclear. The germline CDR1 and CDR2 sequences are KGHDR and SFDVKD. Trimming took 9 bases from V and 3 from J, leaving 8 bases between them. There are 12 residues in the CDR3. The CDR3 reads CATQAFNQPQHF. For the CDR3, the DNA is TGTGCCACCCAGGCTTTCAATCAGCCCCAGCATTTT.

There are many counts of this clonotype. The genes are TRBV25-1 and TRBJ1-1, with D unclear. The CDR3 contains 13 residues. Trimming removed 5 bases from V and 3 bases from J, with 10 bases in between. Germline assignment: CDR1 MGHDK and CDR2 SYGVNS. In DNA form, the CDR3 reads TGTGCCAGCAGTTGGGAAGGATACACTGAAGCTTTCTTT. This sequence encodes CASSWEGYTEAFF.

This clonotype was recorded a few times. The chain links TRBV15 to TRBJ2-6, with TRBD2 as a possible D gene (6 bases). From germline, CDR1 is LNHNV and CDR2 YYDKDF (reference sequence). Trimming shortened V by 0 bases and J by 4 bases, and 10 bases separated the two germline ends. This CDR3 spans 16 amino acids. CDR3 amino acids: CATSREWRAGANVLTF. Here the CDR3 DNA reads TGTGCCACCAGCAGAGAATGGAGGGCCGGGGCCAACGTCCTGACTTTC.

The chain couples TRBV4-1 to TRBJ1-2; no definite D call. Germline CDR1 MGHRA, CDR2 YSYEKL. The V gene lost 2 bases and the J gene lost 2 bases, with 0 bases spanning the gap. CDR3 size: 11 residues. The CDR3 protein is CASSQNYGYTF. The CDR3 nucleotides are TGCGCCAGCAGCCAAAACTATGGCTACACCTTC.

This clonotype was observed a handful of times. The chain links TRBV20-1 to TRBJ2-3, with TRBD1 identical over 9 bases. After removal of 6 bases from V and 3 bases from J, the junction contained 7 bases not matched to a gene. Looked up from germline, CDR1 is DFQATT and CDR2 is SNEGSKA (reference sequence). The CDR3 runs to 14 residues. The CDR3 protein is CSAEPGQGTDTQYF. CDR3 coding DNA: TGCAGTGCGGAACCGGGACAGGGAACAGATACGCAGTATTTT.

This clonotype was counted a few times. V gene TRBV11-2 combines with J gene TRBJ2-5, with D possibly TRBD1 on 6 matching bases. V lost 4 bases and J lost 2, with 11 bases in between. The CDR3 has 14 residues. Germline CDR1 is SGHAT and CDR2 is FQNNGV. The CDR3 sequence: CASSWGQQQETQYF. CDR3 DNA sequence: TGTGCCAGCAGCTGGGGACAACAACAAGAGACCCAGTACTTC.

The chain joins TRBV12-3 or TRBV12-4 to TRBJ2-1, with a possible D match to TRBD1 (6 bases). The CDR3 covers 14 residues. Trimming took 6 bases from V and 4 from J, leaving 13 bases between them. The CDR3 protein is CASSTGQRYNEQFF. CDR3 DNA: TGTGCCAGCAGCACGGGACAAAGGTACAATGAGCAGTTCTTC.

V usage is TRBV5-1 and J usage is TRBJ1-1; D may be TRBD1 (6 bases). V shed 0 bases and J shed 5 bases, with 14 bases lying between them. Per the germline V gene, CDR1 is SGHRS and CDR2 is YFSETQ. The CDR3 totals 15 residues. The CDR3 coding sequence is TGCGCCAGCAGCTTGGCCAGGGGAAGTGGGACTGAAGCTTTCTTT. This gives the protein CASSLARGSGTEAFF.

This chain connects TRBV28 to TRBJ2-7; 7 nucleotides agree with TRBD2. Unmatched junction bases numbered 3, after V lost 3 bases and J lost 4 bases. Looked up from germline, CDR1 is MDHEN and CDR2 is SYDVKM. The CDR3 contains 13 residues. The CDR3 nucleotides read TGTGCCAGCAGTTTGGGGGAGGGGTACGAGCAGTACTTC. It yields the protein CASSLGEGYEQYF.

This clonotype was recorded a few times. The chain employs TRBV20-1 and TRBJ1-1, with D possibly being TRBD1 (5 bases). CDR3 length: 14 amino acids. Per the germline V gene, CDR1 is DFQATT and CDR2 is SNEGSKA (reference sequence). Trimming left V 2 bases short and J 1 base short, with 11 bases between. CDR3 bases: TGCAGTGCTAGACTGGGTCAGGGGAACACTGAAGCTTTCTTT. Protein product: CSARLGQGNTEAFF.

The chain has TRBV24-1 and TRBJ2-3; 7 positions match TRBD1. The CDR3 runs 17 residues. CDR1 and CDR2 (germline): KGHDR, SFDVKD. V lost 4 bases to trimming and J lost 3 bases; unmatched junction nucleotides: 12. CDR3 protein: CATSDRLTGKETDTQYF. The CDR3 coding sequence is TGTGCCACCAGTGACCGACTGACAGGGAAGGAAACAGATACGCAGTATTTT.

This clonotype was found many times. The V and J genes are TRBV7-9 and TRBJ1-2; D not resolved. This CDR3 is 14 amino acids long. V was shortened by 4 bases and J by 1 base, with 10 bases between the two germline ends. Germline V gene data show CDR1 as SEHNR and CDR2 as FQNEAQ (reference sequence). DNA for the CDR3: TGTGCCAGCAGCTCCCTCCAAATTAACTATGGCTACACCTTC. This codes for CASSSLQINYGYTF.

The table lists this clonotype with many counts. The rearrangement joins TRBV7-2 to TRBJ1-4; no definite D call. CDR3 size: 14 residues. The V gene lost 4 bases and the J gene lost 4 bases, with 10 bases spanning the gap. Germline V CDR1 and CDR2: SGHTA, FQGNSA. CDR3 sequence: CASSSHGNNEKLFF. The CDR3 region has the DNA TGTGCCAGCAGCTCCCACGGAAATAATGAAAAACTGTTTTTT.

A few counts support this clonotype. The V call is TRBV28, the J call TRBJ1-2, with 9 bases aligning to TRBD1. Germline V gene lookup returns CDR1 MDHEN and CDR2 SYDVKM. The CDR3 length is 17 residues. V shed 5 bases and J 4 bases; nucleotides not matched to a gene: 14. The CDR3 sequence is CASSPGQGPYFGYGYTF. CDR3 nucleotide sequence: TGTGCCAGCAGTCCCGGACAGGGGCCCTATTTCGGCTATGGCTACACCTTC.

CDR3 nucleotide sequence: TGTGCCAGCGGCCTAAGGGCCGGTGACAATGAGCAGTTCTTC. It specifies CASGLRAGDNEQFF. This chain uses TRBV12-3 or TRBV12-4 with TRBJ2-1; D is ambiguous. V was trimmed by 8 bases and J by 5 bases, leaving 16 bases between them. The CDR3 loop spans 14 amino acids.

The J gene is TRBJ1-6, the V gene TRBV6-5; D gene ambiguous. Between the trimmed V and J ends, which lost 0 bases and 8 bases, there was a span of 14 bases. The germline V gene encodes CDR1 MNHEY and CDR2 SVGAGI. The CDR3 sequence is 16 residues long. In DNA form, the CDR3 reads TGTGCCAGCAGTTACTCTCCGGGCCCGGACTATTCACCCCTCCACTTT. Translation gives CASSYSPGPDYSPLHF.